A selection of T cell receptor beta chains follows, all from one sample in a study of blood T cell repertoires in COVID-19. Sequencing was performed with immunoSEQ multiplex PCR; in TCRdb, only in-frame clones are kept and a portion is missing. The sample consists of about 110,000 clones, 75% to 90% of them appearing once. Source material: peripheral blood. The receptor source for this set is a woman of 80 years or more with acute or convalescent COVID-19. The CDR3 runs from the conserved cysteine through the conserved F or W. The D gene is left open where the match is weak. A clone size is listed for some rows: how often the clone was seen (once, few, many), or a class if it is expanded.

DNA,CDR3,size,V,J,D
TGCGCCAGCAGCTTGGGACAGGGGGCCGTGAACACTGAAGCTTTCTTT,CASSLGQGAVNTEAFF,NA,TRBV5-1,TRBJ1-1,TRBD1
TGTGCCAGCAGCACCGGGACAGGGCCGTCCCTCCACTTT,CASSTGTGPSLHF,NA,TRBV9,TRBJ1-6,TRBD1
TGTGCCAGCTCACCGCCCGGGACAGGGGAGGGCTACACCTTC,CASSPPGTGEGYTF,NA,TRBV18,TRBJ1-2,TRBD1
TGTGCCAGCTCACCGACAACCACACAGGGAGCTTTCTTT,CASSPTTTQGAFF,NA,TRBV18,TRBJ1-1,NA
TGTGCCAGCAGCTTTAGCGGGGGGGACACAGATACGCAGTATTTT,CASSFSGGDTDTQYF,once,TRBV7-3,TRBJ2-3,TRBD2
TGTGCCAGTAGCACGGGACACTTAGCCAAAAACATTCAGTACTTC,CASSTGHLAKNIQYF,NA,TRBV19,TRBJ2-4,NA
TGCAGTATCCGGGAAGAGACCCAGTACTTC,CSIREETQYF,NA,TRBV29-1,TRBJ2-5,NA
TGTGCCAGCAGCCAAGATCGGGGGACAGGGGGCTTGAACACTGAAGCTTTCTTT,CASSQDRGTGGLNTEAFF,NA,TRBV14,TRBJ1-1,TRBD1
TGCGCCAGCAGCCAACCGGGACAGGGGCGAGAGACCCAGTACTTC,CASSQPGQGRETQYF,NA,TRBV4-1,TRBJ2-5,TRBD1
TGTGCCAGCAGCCAAGTGGGGGGGGCGAACACTGAAGCTTTCTTT,CASSQVGGANTEAFF,NA,TRBV3-1/TRBV3-2,TRBJ1-1,NA
TGTGCCAGCAGTTTATTTCCCCCAGGGGATACGCAGTATTTT,CASSLFPPGDTQYF,once,TRBV27,TRBJ2-3,NA
TGCGCCAGCAGCTGGGGACAGGGCGATGCTTTCTTT,CASSWGQGDAFF,NA,TRBV5-1,TRBJ1-1,TRBD1
TGTGCCAGCAGTTACGGACAGGGGGCGAGTAACGAGCAGTACTTC,CASSYGQGASNEQYF,NA,TRBV6-2/TRBV6-3,TRBJ2-7,TRBD1
TGTGCCAGCAGGCGAGGGGGCGCGACTAATGAAAAACTGTTTTTT,CASRRGGATNEKLFF,NA,TRBV6-5,TRBJ1-4,TRBD1
TGTGCCAGCAGCCTGACAGAATTAGACAGTTCTAATTGGAACACTGAAGCTTTCTTT,CASSLTELDSSNWNTEAFF,NA,TRBV7-6,TRBJ1-1,NA
TGTGCCTGGAGTTTTGCGGGGACCCCTACAACTAATGAAAAACTGTTTTTT,CAWSFAGTPTTNEKLFF,NA,TRBV30,TRBJ1-4,NA
TGTGCCAGCAGCCTTCAGGGGGCAGGGCAGCCCCAGCATTTT,CASSLQGAGQPQHF,NA,TRBV5-4,TRBJ1-5,TRBD1
TGTGCCAGCAGTTACTCGGGGGGGGCAGCGGAAGCTTTCTTT,CASSYSGGAAEAFF,NA,TRBV6-2/TRBV6-3,TRBJ1-1,NA
TGCAGTGCCTTGGCGGGGGGGGTCCAGTACTTC,CSALAGGVQYF,once,TRBV20-1,TRBJ2-5,TRBD2
TGTGCCAGCAGCTACCGGACAGGGAGCTACCAAGAGACCCAGTACTTC,CASSYRTGSYQETQYF,NA,TRBV7-8,TRBJ2-5,TRBD1
TGCAGGTTGGACGGAGGGACTGAAGCTTTCTTT,CRLDGGTEAFF,NA,TRBV20-1,TRBJ1-1,NA
TGCAGTGCTAGTAGCGGGGCGGGGTATGGCTACACCTTC,CSASSGAGYGYTF,NA,TRBV20-1,TRBJ1-2,NA
TGTGCCAGCAGGGGCCACAGGGGGGGTAGGAATGAGCAGTTCTTC,CASRGHRGGRNEQFF,NA,TRBV6-5,TRBJ2-1,NA
TGTGCCAGTAGTGAGCGACAGGGGGCATGGGAGACCCAGTACTTC,CASSERQGAWETQYF,NA,TRBV19,TRBJ2-5,TRBD1
TGTGCCAGCAGCTCGATACAGCACCAAAAAACGAAGCAGTACTTC,CASSSIQHQKTKQYF,NA,TRBV11-2,TRBJ2-7,NA
TGCGCCAGCAGCCCCGGACTAGCGGGGGGCCTCAATGAGCAGTTCTTC,CASSPGLAGGLNEQFF,NA,TRBV10-1,TRBJ2-1,TRBD2
TGTGCCAGCTCTACGACAGGGGCCTATGGCTACACCTTC,CASSTTGAYGYTF,NA,TRBV18,TRBJ1-2,TRBD1
TGTGCCTGGAGCACTTCCACCTTAACCCTCCACTTT,CAWSTSTLTLHF,NA,TRBV30,TRBJ1-6,NA
TGTGCCTGGAGCGTTCTAGCGGGGTTGGAGTATTTT,CAWSVLAGLEYF,NA,TRBV30,TRBJ2-3,TRBD2
TGTGCCAGCAGAACTAGCGGGGGCTCCCGCGAGCAGTTCTTC,CASRTSGGSREQFF,NA,TRBV6-5,TRBJ2-1,TRBD2
TGTGCCTGGAGTGACACAGGGGTTAGCAATCAGCCCCAGCATTTT,CAWSDTGVSNQPQHF,NA,TRBV30,TRBJ1-5,TRBD1
TGTGCCAGCAGCCCTGAGAGCTCTGGAAACACCATATATTTT,CASSPESSGNTIYF,NA,TRBV3-1/TRBV3-2,TRBJ1-3,NA
TGTGCCAGCAGGACCCCCGGGACAGGGGGCAATGAGCAGTTCTTC,CASRTPGTGGNEQFF,NA,TRBV28,TRBJ2-1,TRBD1